The next 32 T cell receptor beta chains were all read from a single sample in a study of T cells in localized non-small cell lung cancer. Libraries were prepared by immunoSEQ multiplex PCR; TCRdb keeps only in-frame clonotypes and omits some of them. Here the sample spans about 33,000 clones, 92% being singletons. The sample was peripheral blood, taken before any cancer treatment. Receptor source: a female donor of 60 years or more with stage I lung adenocarcinoma.

The chain employs TRBV20-1 and TRBJ2-7; 7 bases agree with TRBD1. Germline-derived CDR1 and CDR2 are DFQATT and SNEGSKA (reference sequence). The V segment lost 5 bases and the J segment 5 bases; nucleotides outside the gene matches: 3. The CDR3 has 11 residues. The CDR3 sequence is CSAPTGNEQYF. The DNA for the CDR3 is TGCAGTGCTCCGACAGGGAACGAGCAGTACTTC.

This clone was observed a handful of times. The chain employs TRBV11-2 and TRBJ1-2; 8 nucleotides align to TRBD1. This CDR3 contains 15 residues. Losses at the gene ends were 1 base for V and 5 bases for J; bases not matched to a gene: 6. CDR1 and CDR2 (germline): SGHAT, FQNNGV. Here the CDR3 DNA reads TGTGCCAGCAGCTTAGGACAGGGGCGCGGGTATGGCTACACCTTC. Residues: CASSLGQGRGYGYTF.

This sequence joins TRBV7-8 and TRBJ2-7; D ambiguous. Trimming cost V 4 bases and J 3 bases, with 4 bases left between them. This CDR3 is 11 amino acids long. Germline V gene sequence: CDR1 SGHVS, CDR2 FQNEAQ. The CDR3 reads CASSSYYEQYF. The DNA of the CDR3 is TGTGCCAGCAGCTCCTACTACGAGCAGTACTTC. Together with reference TRBV7-8 and TRBJ2-7, the CDR3 gives the full variable domain: GAGVSQSPRYKVAKRGQDVALRCDPISGHVSLFWYQQALGQGPEFLTYFQNEAQLDKSGLPSDRFFAERPEGSVSTLKIQRTQQEDSAVYLCASSSYYEQYFGPGTRLTVT.

The gene calls are TRBV30 and TRBJ2-7, with TRBD1 matching 8 bases. Germline trimming cut 2 bases from V and 2 bases from J; bases unmatched to any gene: 5. Per the germline V gene, CDR1 is GTSNPN and CDR2 is SVGIG (reference sequence). The CDR3 covers 14 residues. As DNA, the CDR3 is TGTGCCTGGAGTCCGGGACAGGAACCCTACGAGCAGTACTTC. Encoded protein: CAWSPGQEPYEQYF.

The chain combines TRBV5-1 with TRBJ1-3; D possibly corresponds to TRBD1 (5 bases). The CDR3 is 17 residues long. V gave up 0 bases and J gave up 4 bases, with 17 bases separating them. Germline lookup yields CDR1 SGHRS and CDR2 YFSETQ. The CDR3 sequence is CASSLGSTGVLGNTIYF. The CDR3 region has the DNA TGCGCCAGCAGCTTGGGGTCGACGGGGGTTTTAGGAAACACCATATATTTT.

J is TRBJ2-3 and V is TRBV7-8, with 10 bases matching TRBD2. The junction had 5 bases not matched to a gene; V was cut back by 5 bases and J by 3 bases. Germline V gene sequence: CDR1 SGHVS, CDR2 FQNEAQ. CDR3 size: 15 residues. In DNA, the CDR3 is TGTGCCAGCAGCGGAAGCGGGGGGGCTACAGATACGCAGTATTTT. Translated, it gives CASSGSGGATDTQYF.

V usage is TRBV5-1 and J usage is TRBJ2-2; weak D call: TRBD1 (5 bases). V was clipped by 6 bases and J by 1 base, with 10 bases between them. The CDR3 covers 14 residues. Germline CDR1 is SGHRS and CDR2 is YFSETQ. CDR3: CASNPDRNTGELFF. CDR3 nucleotides: TGCGCCAGCAACCCTGACAGGAACACCGGGGAGCTGTTTTTT.

The chain has TRBV25-1 and TRBJ1-4; a weak D match, TRBD1 (6 bases). The germline gives CDR1 MGHDK, CDR2 SYGVNS. The germline V and J ends were trimmed by 6 bases and 8 bases, with 10 bases remaining between them. CDR3 length equals 12 residues. The CDR3 region is CASRQGAEKLFF. The CDR3 region has the DNA TGTGCCAGCAGACAGGGCGCGGAAAAACTGTTTTTT.

The chain couples TRBV7-2 to TRBJ2-1, with 9 bases aligning to TRBD1. V was clipped by 5 bases and J by 3 bases; unmatched bases: 8. The CDR3 contains 16 residues. From germline, CDR1 is SGHTA and CDR2 FQGNSA. CDR3 loop: CASSPMTGQGYNEQFF. The CDR3 DNA sequence: TGTGCCAGCAGCCCCATGACGGGACAGGGCTACAATGAGCAGTTCTTC.

This chain connects TRBV6-6 to TRBJ2-7; possibly TRBD1 or TRBD2 for D (7 bases each). CDR1 is MNHNY, CDR2 SVGAGI, per germline (reference sequence). The CDR3 is 15 residues long. Deletions cut 7 bases from V and 3 bases from J, with 19 bases between. The CDR3 DNA follows: TGTGCCAGCACCAACGGGGGGCAGGGGGACTACGAGCAGTACTTC. Translated, it gives CASTNGGQGDYEQYF.

The gene calls are TRBV19 and TRBJ1-6; D unresolved. The CDR3 is 13 residues long. Germline CDR1 and CDR2: LNHDA and SQIVND (reference sequence). The V end was cut by 5 bases, the J end by 11 bases, with 13 bases between. The CDR3 reads CASSVDDLTPLHF. Written as DNA, the CDR3 is TGTGCCAGTAGTGTCGATGATTTGACACCCCTCCACTTT. The full variable domain, rest sourced from reference TRBV19 and TRBJ1-6, is DGGITQSPKYLFRKEGQNVTLSCEQNLNHDAMYWYRQDPGQGLRLIYYSQIVNDFQKGDIAEGYSVSREKKESFPLTVTSAQKNPTAFYLCASSVDDLTPLHFGNGTRLTVT.

The chain links TRBV11-3 to TRBJ2-7, with TRBD2 identical over 10 bases. CDR3 length: 14 amino acids. V lost 5 bases and J lost 4; bases outside the gene matches: 5. Germline V lookup: CDR1 SGHNT, CDR2 YENEEA. The CDR3 DNA follows: TGTGCCAGCAGCCAGCGGGGGGGCACATACGAGCAGTACTTC. This gives the protein CASSQRGGTYEQYF. The complete variable domain, with remaining parts taken from reference TRBV11-3 and TRBJ2-7, reads EAGVVQSPRYKIIEKKQPVAFWCNPISGHNTLYWYLQNLGQGPELLIRYENEEAVDDSQLPKDRFSAERLKGVDSTLKIQPAELGDSAVYLCASSQRGGTYEQYFGPGTRLTVT.

The rearrangement joins TRBV9 to TRBJ2-3; 7 nucleotides agree with TRBD2. Germline V gene lookup returns CDR1 SGDLS and CDR2 YYNGEE. V lost 4 bases and J lost 9; bases outside the gene matches: 8. The length of the CDR3 is 13 residues. Here the CDR3 reads CASSRGDGSTQYF. The CDR3, as DNA: TGTGCCAGCAGCCGGGGGGACGGGTCCACGCAGTATTTT.

The chain employs TRBV4-3 and TRBJ1-5; D is ambiguous. V was trimmed by 0 bases and J by 5 bases, leaving 5 bases between them. This CDR3 has 13 residues. Germline V CDR1 and CDR2: LGHNA, YSLEER. CDR3 loop: CASSQDLYQPQHF. The DNA of the CDR3 is TGCGCCAGCAGCCAAGATCTGTATCAGCCCCAGCATTTT.

V is TRBV18 and J is TRBJ2-7, with 9 bases that match TRBD1. The CDR3 spans 15 residues. Germline CDR1 reads KGHSH; CDR2 reads LQKENI. V gave up 1 base and J gave up 6 bases; unmatched junction bases: 7. The chain's CDR3 is CASSPQGTGLSEQYF. Written as DNA, the CDR3 is TGTGCCAGCTCACCACAGGGGACAGGGCTGAGCGAGCAGTACTTC.

V gene TRBV12-2 combines with J gene TRBJ2-1; the table calls TRBD2, which could not be checked here. TRBV12-2 is a pseudogene locus. CDR3 size: 15 residues. The CDR3 DNA is TGTGCAAGTCGCCCCCCGAGGGCAGTGGTGAATGAGCAGTTCTTC. Translating it yields CASRPPRAVVNEQFF.

Here the CDR3 DNA reads TGTGCCAGCAGCTTGGGCTTTAACACTGAAGCTTTCTTT. Its protein is CASSLGFNTEAFF. The gene calls are TRBV5-6 and TRBJ1-1; D unresolved. V was clipped by 0 bases and J by 2 bases, with 5 bases between them. The CDR3 runs 13 residues. Germline-derived CDR1 and CDR2 are SGHDT and YYEEEE.

CDR3 sequence (DNA): TGTGCCAGCAGTTACTTGGCCAGGTTGAGGCGCCAGCCCCAGCATTTT. Translation gives CASSYLARLRRQPQHF. This chain connects TRBV6-6 to TRBJ1-5; D not certain. Per the germline V gene, CDR1 is MNHNY and CDR2 is SVGAGI (reference sequence). V lost 1 base to trimming and J lost 7 bases, with 17 bases between them. The CDR3 sequence is 16 residues long.

The genes are TRBV6-6 and TRBJ1-1; 9 positions match TRBD1. CDR1 and CDR2 (germline): MNHNY, SVGAGI (reference sequence). V dropped 7 bases and J dropped 0; count of bases not matched to a gene: 9. This CDR3 comprises 16 residues. This CDR3 is CASTGGTGILNTEAFF. The CDR3 DNA reads TGTGCCAGCACCGGGGGGACAGGGATACTGAACACTGAAGCTTTCTTT.

The rearrangement links TRBV2 to TRBJ2-1, with D maybe TRBD1 (6 bases). Germline CDR1 reads SNHLY; CDR2 reads FYNNEI. V was shortened by 6 bases and J by 9 bases, with 15 bases between the two germline ends. This CDR3 spans 13 amino acids. The CDR3 coding sequence is TGTGCCAGCAGGCCCGCCCGAGGGGGTGAGCAGTTCTTC. Translating it yields CASRPARGGEQFF.

The chain employs TRBV30 and TRBJ1-5, with D tentatively TRBD1 (6 bases). V lost 0 bases and J 6 bases, leaving 9 bases between the germline ends. The length of the CDR3 is 13 residues. Looked up from germline, CDR1 is GTSNPN and CDR2 is SVGIG (reference sequence). CDR3 nucleotides: TGTGCCTGGAGTGTACAGGGAAGTCAGCCCCAGCATTTT. This gives the protein CAWSVQGSQPQHF.

The chain carries TRBV4-2 and TRBJ2-5, with 7 nucleotides matching TRBD2. V lost 0 bases, J lost 7 bases, and 8 bases stayed unmatched. This CDR3 region has 15 residues. Looked up from germline, CDR1 is LGHNA and CDR2 is YNFKEQ. The CDR3 DNA reads as TGTGCCAGCAGCCAAGATGCTAGCGGCGTAGGGACCCAGTACTTC. Amino acid sequence: CASSQDASGVGTQYF.

This chain connects TRBV7-3 to TRBJ2-3, with D possibly matching TRBD2 (6 bases). The germline V and J ends were trimmed by 1 base and 5 bases, with 13 bases remaining between them. The V gene's germline CDR1 is SGHTA and CDR2 FQGTGA. The CDR3 runs 15 residues. For the CDR3, the DNA is TGTGCCAGCAGCTTAAGTGGGGGGAGCGGAGATACGCAGTATTTT. Translating gives CASSLSGGSGDTQYF.

The rearrangement uses TRBV18 and TRBJ2-4; 8 bases are a match to TRBD1. After removal of 3 bases from V and 7 bases from J, the junction contained 8 bases not matched to a gene. The CDR3 has 15 amino acids. The V gene's germline CDR1 is KGHSH and CDR2 LQKENI. CDR3 bases: TGTGCCAGCTCACCGAGTCAGGGGGCCGGTAACATTCAGTACTTC. Its protein is CASSPSQGAGNIQYF.

V usage is TRBV28 and J usage is TRBJ2-3; 11 positions agree with TRBD1. The CDR3 is 15 residues long. V dropped 6 bases and J dropped 5; count of bases not matched to a gene: 7. Germline V gives CDR1 MDHEN, CDR2 SYDVKM. The chain's CDR3 is CASRGGGQGVDTQYF. The CDR3 DNA reads TGTGCCAGCAGGGGAGGGGGACAGGGGGTAGATACGCAGTATTTT.

The gene calls are TRBV5-1 and TRBJ2-3, with D possibly TRBD2 on 6 matching bases. V was shortened by 0 bases and J by 1 base, with 9 bases between the two germline ends. The V gene's germline CDR1 is SGHRS and CDR2 YFSETQ. This CDR3 is built from 15 residues. The DNA for the CDR3 is TGCGCCAGCAGCTTGGACGGAGGGCGCACAGATACGCAGTATTTT. It encodes CASSLDGGRTDTQYF.

The genes are TRBV28 and TRBJ1-2; no reliable D call. This CDR3 has 10 residues. Germline CDR1 reads MDHEN; CDR2 reads SYDVKM. CDR3 DNA: TGTGCAGGCCGGATGGATGGCTACACCTTC. Its protein is CAGRMDGYTF.

The genes are TRBV5-6 and TRBJ2-7; D not certain. Looked up from germline, CDR1 is SGHDT and CDR2 is YYEEEE. This CDR3 contains 13 residues. Trimming pared 2 bases from V and 1 base from J, leaving 7 bases between. CDR3 DNA: TGTGCCAGCAGCTTACCAGCATCCTACGAGCAGTACTTC. Protein product: CASSLPASYEQYF.

The V call is TRBV7-9, the J call TRBJ2-1; D is possibly TRBD2 (5 bases). The CDR3 has 15 residues. V lost 2 bases and J lost 4, with 12 bases in between. Looked up from germline, CDR1 is SEHNR and CDR2 is FQNEAQ (reference sequence). CDR3 in amino acids: CASSLFMSGYNEQFF. The CDR3 DNA follows: TGTGCCAGCAGCTTATTTATGTCGGGGTACAATGAGCAGTTCTTC.

The chain is built from TRBV28 and TRBJ1-1; D not certain. The CDR3 is 14 residues long. Trimming pared 6 bases from V and 1 base from J, leaving 12 bases between. The V gene's germline CDR1 is MDHEN and CDR2 SYDVKM. Here the CDR3 reads CASRRRLQNTEAFF. In DNA, the CDR3 is TGTGCCAGCAGGAGAAGGTTACAGAACACTGAAGCTTTCTTT.

This clone was seen more than once but under ten times. This chain connects TRBV5-1 to TRBJ1-5; maybe TRBD1 (6 bases). CDR1 and CDR2 from the germline V gene are SGHRS and YFSETQ. The length of the CDR3 is 15 residues. V lost 4 bases and J lost 4, with 15 bases in between. The CDR3 DNA sequence: TGCGCCAGCAGCCCGGAGGGGGGGTATAATCAGCCCCAGCATTTT. This codes for CASSPEGGYNQPQHF.

V and J are TRBV25-1 and TRBJ2-7; D uncertain. Germline CDR1 is MGHDK and CDR2 is SYGVNS. V was trimmed by 7 bases and J by 0 bases, leaving 10 bases between them. The CDR3 is 13 amino acids. CDR3 sequence: CASMASSSYEQYF. The CDR3 DNA is TGTGCCAGCATGGCATCTTCCTCCTACGAGCAGTACTTC.